A single sample gave rise to the 30 T cell receptor beta chains below, sequenced in a study of T cells after yellow fever vaccination (dated by TCRdb to the late 2010s). The sample's treatment or condition label is to be understood as: live attenuated yellow fever vaccine strain. Preparation of the library involved 5' RACE. Sequencing took place on an Illumina NovaSeq 6000. TCRdb reran the public reads through fastp at Q25 and MiXCR, keeping productive beta chains. One record per CDR3 amino acid sequence lists the most common genes and DNA. The sample table contains 340,000 or so distinct CDR3 sequences; only one count was recorded for 12% of them. 3.2% of the sample lies in the top ten. Sample: CD4+ T cells sorted from PBMCs, taken 15 days after the yellow fever booster vaccination. These receptors were collected from a man aged 18 to 29 who received the YFV17D yellow fever vaccine.

The chain carries TRBV7-9 and TRBJ1-2; weak D call: TRBD1 (5 bases). The germline CDR1 and CDR2 sequences are SEHNR and FQNEAQ (reference sequence). V lost 2 bases and J lost 5, with 18 bases in between. This CDR3 region has 16 residues. The CDR3 loop is CASSLPPGQGHYGYTF. The CDR3 DNA reads TGTGCCAGCAGCTTACCCCCGGGTCAGGGCCATTATGGCTACACCTTC.

This clonotype was seen only a few times. This chain uses TRBV10-3 with TRBJ2-5; 9 bases are a match to TRBD1. Per germline, CDR1 ENHRY and CDR2 SYGVKD. This CDR3 is 17 amino acids long. V trimming: 4 bases; J trimming: 2 bases; junction bases outside the gene matches: 11. CDR3: CAISVGQGPPPQETQYF. Here the CDR3 DNA reads TGTGCCATCAGTGTAGGACAGGGGCCTCCCCCACAAGAGACCCAGTACTTC.

This clonotype has more than one count but fewer than ten. The chain has TRBV5-5 and TRBJ1-1; possible D gene TRBD1, 5 bases. Germline values: CDR1 SGHKS, CDR2 YYEKEE (reference sequence). CDR3 length: 13 residues. Trimming removed 1 base at V and 6 bases at J, with 10 bases between. The DNA for the CDR3 is TGTGCCAGCAGCTTGACAGGTTTAGCTGAAGCTTTCTTT. Translation gives CASSLTGLAEAFF.

Comment on this clonotype: Just one base apart from a much larger clone, this may be a read error. The chain has TRBV3-1 and TRBJ1-2; tentative D call: TRBD1 (6 bases). CDR3 length: 13 amino acids. The V gene's germline CDR1 is LGHDT and CDR2 YNNKEL (reference sequence). The CDR3 bases are TGTGCCAGCAGCCCCGGACAGATCTATGGCCACACCTTC. This translates into CASSPGQIYGHTF. Full variable domain (missing parts from reference TRBV3-1 and TRBJ1-2): DTAVSQTPKYLVTQMGNDKSIKCEQNLGHDTMYWYKQDSKKFLKIMFSYNNKELIINETVPNRFSPKSPDKAHLNLHINSLELGDSAVYFCASSPGQIYGHTFGSGTRLTVV.

This clonotype was seen only a few times. This chain connects TRBV27 to TRBJ2-7; 7 nucleotides align to TRBD1. J was trimmed by 6 bases and V by 5 bases; bases with no gene match: 10. This CDR3 region has 14 residues. Looked up from germline, CDR1 is MNHEY and CDR2 is SMNVEV (reference sequence). The CDR3 region has the DNA TGTGCCAGCAGTCGGAGTCGGTCAGGGGGCGAGCAGTACGTC. This gives the protein CASSRSRSGGEQYV.

The rearrangement joins TRBV11-2 to TRBJ1-2; D remains ambiguous. The germline gives CDR1 SGHAT, CDR2 FQNNGV. The V and J ends lost 6 bases and 3 bases respectively, with 14 bases between them. CDR3 length equals 14 residues. The CDR3 nucleotides are TGTGCCAGCAGACGGGGAGGGTTGGACTATGGCTACACCTTC. Translated, it gives CASRRGGLDYGYTF.

Ten or more counts support this clonotype. V and J are TRBV6-5 and TRBJ2-1, with TRBD1 matching over 9 bases. V was pared by 7 bases and J by 9 bases, with 13 bases of the junction left unmatched. Germline CDR1 and CDR2: MNHEY and SVGAGI. The CDR3 consists of 15 residues. CDR3 coding DNA: TGTGCCAGCACTTCCCGCCCGACAGGGGGTTCTGAGCAGTTCTTC. It is translated as CASTSRPTGGSEQFF.

The V gene is TRBV7-8, the J gene TRBJ2-3; D might be TRBD2 (5 bases). The germline V gene has CDR1 SGHVS and CDR2 FQNEAQ. V was cut by 5 bases and J by 2 bases, with 14 bases left in between. The CDR3 has 15 residues. The CDR3 region is CASSRDGKVTDTQYF. For the CDR3, the DNA is TGTGCCAGCAGCCGCGACGGGAAAGTCACAGATACGCAGTATTTT.

This clonotype showed up many times. The J gene is TRBJ1-1, the V gene TRBV4-1, with D hard to call. Germline assignment: CDR1 MGHRA and CDR2 YSYEKL. Trimming cost V 1 base and J 5 bases, with 14 bases left between them. This CDR3 has 15 amino acids. This CDR3 reads CASSQAGGRSTEAFF. For the CDR3, the DNA is TGCGCCAGCAGCCAAGCTGGTGGCAGGTCGACTGAAGCTTTCTTT.

This clonotype was detected ten times or more. The V gene is TRBV24-1, the J gene TRBJ1-2; no clear D gene. The CDR3 loop spans 17 amino acids. Trimming pared 3 bases from V and 4 bases from J, leaving 20 bases between. From germline, CDR1 is KGHDR and CDR2 SFDVKD. CDR3 amino acids: CATSDVDADRTSYGYTF. CDR3 nucleotides: TGTGCCACCAGTGATGTTGATGCGGACCGCACTTCCTATGGCTACACCTTC.

The chain links TRBV29-1 to TRBJ2-5; D not certain. This CDR3 is 11 amino acids long. Germline CDR1 SQVTM, CDR2 ANQGSEA. V was pared by 4 bases and J by 4 bases, with 7 bases between. The chain's CDR3 is CSVVPPETQYF. In DNA, the CDR3 is TGCAGCGTTGTCCCTCCAGAGACCCAGTACTTC.

The chain uses TRBV12-3 or TRBV12-4 and TRBJ2-7, with 8 bases matching TRBD2. Trimming took 4 bases from V and 4 from J; bases not matched to a gene: 15. This CDR3 has 17 amino acids. CDR3 amino acids: CASSSPRRRGAGYEQYF. The CDR3 DNA sequence: TGTGCCAGCAGTTCACCAAGGCGGCGGGGGGCCGGTTACGAGCAGTACTTC.

This clonotype was observed a few times. The V call is TRBV7-2, the J call TRBJ2-3; 13 positions agree with TRBD2. V lost 1 base and J lost 15; bases outside the gene matches: 10. CDR1 and CDR2 (germline): SGHTA, FQGNSA. CDR3 length: 15 amino acids. In DNA form, the CDR3 reads TGTGCCAGCAGCTTAGGGCTGACTAGCGGGGGGCCGGGTTATTTT. This gives the protein CASSLGLTSGGPGYF.

Note on this clonotype: One junction end disagrees with the germline gene, perhaps due to a read error. The CDR3 protein is CATSGKLAGGLETEYF. In nucleotides, the CDR3 is TGTGCCACCAGCGGTAAACTAGCGGGGGGGCTGGAGACCGAGTACTTC. The chain carries TRBV15 and TRBJ2-5; 13 nucleotides agree with TRBD2. Germline lookup yields CDR1 LNHNV and CDR2 YYDKDF (reference sequence). The CDR3 contains 16 residues.

The rearrangement joins TRBV19 to TRBJ2-7, with D possibly matching TRBD1 (7 bases). CDR3 size: 14 residues. Germline V gene sequence: CDR1 LNHDA, CDR2 SQIVND (reference sequence). The CDR3 bases are TGTGCCATCCGGACAGGCCAGGGACTGGACGAGCAGTTCGTC. It is translated as CAIRTGQGLDEQFV.

The rearrangement uses TRBV9 and TRBJ2-3, with D perhaps TRBD2 (5 bases). V lost 0 bases to trimming and J lost 4 bases, with 9 bases between them. Looked up from germline, CDR1 is SGDLS and CDR2 is YYNGEE. The CDR3 spans 14 residues. DNA of the CDR3: TGTGCCAGCAGCGTAGCCCAGCGGTCAGATACGCAGTATTTT. Translating it yields CASSVAQRSDTQYF.

This clonotype was found a few times. V and J are TRBV5-1 and TRBJ2-2; unclear D gene. The CDR3 loop spans 15 amino acids. Germline CDR1 is SGHRS and CDR2 is YFSETQ. V lost 4 bases and J 0 bases, leaving 10 bases between the germline ends. The CDR3 loop reads CASSPDAANTGELFF. In DNA, the CDR3 is TGCGCCAGCAGCCCGGACGCCGCGAACACCGGGGAGCTGTTTTTT.

This CDR3 is CASLLAGGRVNEQFF. The DNA for the CDR3 is TGTGCCAGCCTTTTAGCGGGGGGGCGAGTCAATGAGCAGTTCTTC. The rearrangement links TRBV6-2 or TRBV6-3 to TRBJ2-1; 11 bases are a match to TRBD2. Trimming cost V 8 bases and J 6 bases; bases outside gene matches: 9. The length of the CDR3 is 15 residues. Germline CDR1 is MNHEY and CDR2 is SVGEGT.

Worth noting for this clonotype: One end of the junction does not line up with germline, which may come from a read error. The chain joins TRBV12-3 or TRBV12-4 to TRBJ1-5; D perhaps matches TRBD1 (6 bases). The CDR3 is 16 amino acids. In DNA, the CDR3 is TGTGCCAGCAATTTAGGGGGTTTTGAGGATTTTCAGCCCCAGCATTTT. Translated, it gives CASNLGGFEDFQPQHF.

The chain has TRBV12-2 and TRBJ1-5. TRBV12-2 is noted as a pseudogene. The CDR3 spans 19 residues. CDR3 nucleotide sequence: TGTGCAAGTCGCTTAGTTAGTCAGAGCCCTAGTGCCCCAACTAAGCCCCAGCATTTT. Protein sequence: CASRLVSQSPSAPTKPQHF.

The table lists this clonotype with a count of one. The rearrangement joins TRBV9 to TRBJ2-7; D call uncertain. The CDR3 covers 14 residues. CDR1 is SGDLS, CDR2 YYNGEE, per germline. The V end lost 6 bases, the J end lost 4 bases, and 17 bases lay between the germline ends. The CDR3 bases are TGTGCCAGCACCGCTACCCCAGACCCTTACGAGCAGTACTTC. Protein product: CASTATPDPYEQYF.

This clonotype was detected only a few times. This rearrangement joins TRBV10-3 to TRBJ1-3; 9 bases map to TRBD1. The CDR3 contains 17 residues. Germline V gene lookup returns CDR1 ENHRY and CDR2 SYGVKD. Germline trimming cut 0 bases from V and 0 bases from J; bases unmatched to any gene: 3. This CDR3 reads CAISESRDRDSGNTIYF. CDR3 in DNA: TGTGCCATCAGTGAGTCAAGGGACAGGGACTCTGGAAACACCATATATTTT.

This clonotype was detected ten times or more. The chain combines TRBV6-5 with TRBJ1-4, with D maybe TRBD1 (6 bases). Germline V gene data show CDR1 as MNHEY and CDR2 as SVGAGI. The CDR3 is made up of 15 amino acids. The ends were cut back, 5 bases at V and 6 bases at J, with 16 bases in the middle. The CDR3 sequence is CASSQTAEGDEKLFF. CDR3 in DNA: TGTGCCAGCAGTCAGACTGCAGAGGGGGATGAAAAACTGTTTTTT.

This clonotype was observed a few times. The chain has TRBV6-1 and TRBJ2-3, with D perhaps TRBD2 (6 bases). V lost 2 bases, J lost 3 bases, and 12 bases lay in between. Looked up from germline, CDR1 is MNHNS and CDR2 is SASEGT. The CDR3 runs 15 residues. CDR3 in DNA: TGTGCCAGCAGTGAATCCCGGGGGTTTACAGATACGCAGTATTTT. Translated, it gives CASSESRGFTDTQYF.

The genes are TRBV24-1 and TRBJ2-5; perhaps D is TRBD1 or TRBD2 (5 bases each). Trimming pared 2 bases from V and 7 bases from J, leaving 13 bases between. CDR3 length: 14 residues. Germline V gene lookup returns CDR1 KGHDR and CDR2 SFDVKD. This CDR3 is CATSDSGGPPTQYF. The CDR3 bases are TGTGCCACCAGTGATTCTGGGGGACCGCCGACCCAGTACTTC.

This chain links TRBV6-5 with TRBJ2-6; D is perhaps TRBD1 (5 bases). Between the trimmed V and J ends, which lost 0 bases and 1 base, there was a span of 16 bases. Germline CDR1 and CDR2: MNHEY and SVGAGI. The CDR3 extends over 19 amino acids. The CDR3 DNA sequence: TGTGCCAGCAGTTACTCGAGTGGTGGTCAGGGATCTGGGGCCAACGTCCTGACTTTC. Residues: CASSYSSGGQGSGANVLTF.

This clonotype was seen at least ten times. V gene TRBV29-1 combines with J gene TRBJ2-5; 8 bases agree with TRBD1. Germline V gene sequence: CDR1 SQVTM, CDR2 ANQGSEA. After removal of 7 bases from V and 4 bases from J, the junction contained 8 bases not matched to a gene. CDR3 length: 13 residues. Written as DNA, the CDR3 is TGCAGCGCCAATCCCGGACAGGGAGAGACCCAGTACTTC. Encoded protein: CSANPGQGETQYF.

A few counts support this clonotype. The gene calls are TRBV4-1 and TRBJ1-3; TRBD1 might be the D (5 bases). Trimming removed 4 bases from V and 3 bases from J, with 13 bases in between. CDR1 MGHRA and CDR2 YSYEKL come from the germline V gene. The CDR3 runs 15 residues. The CDR3 loop reads CASSLLGVLGNTIYF. CDR3 nucleotides: TGCGCCAGCAGCCTTTTGGGGGTTCTTGGAAACACCATATATTTT.

This clonotype was detected only a few times. This chain joins TRBV9 and TRBJ1-2; D possibly corresponds to TRBD1 (6 bases). Germline CDR1 and CDR2: SGDLS and YYNGEE. V lost 3 bases and J 4 bases, leaving 13 bases between the germline ends. This CDR3 region has 14 residues. The CDR3 reads CASSAQWTAYGYTF. CDR3 DNA sequence: TGTGCCAGCAGCGCCCAGTGGACAGCCTATGGCTACACCTTC.

The chain couples TRBV11-2 to TRBJ2-5; 11 bases align to TRBD2. From germline, CDR1 is SGHAT and CDR2 FQNNGV. The CDR3 length is 17 residues. The junction had 5 bases not matched to a gene; V was cut back by 0 bases and J by 2 bases. CDR3 DNA sequence: TGTGCCAGCAGCTTAGAACTAGCGGGGGCCCTACAAGAGACCCAGTACTTC. Its translation: CASSLELAGALQETQYF.